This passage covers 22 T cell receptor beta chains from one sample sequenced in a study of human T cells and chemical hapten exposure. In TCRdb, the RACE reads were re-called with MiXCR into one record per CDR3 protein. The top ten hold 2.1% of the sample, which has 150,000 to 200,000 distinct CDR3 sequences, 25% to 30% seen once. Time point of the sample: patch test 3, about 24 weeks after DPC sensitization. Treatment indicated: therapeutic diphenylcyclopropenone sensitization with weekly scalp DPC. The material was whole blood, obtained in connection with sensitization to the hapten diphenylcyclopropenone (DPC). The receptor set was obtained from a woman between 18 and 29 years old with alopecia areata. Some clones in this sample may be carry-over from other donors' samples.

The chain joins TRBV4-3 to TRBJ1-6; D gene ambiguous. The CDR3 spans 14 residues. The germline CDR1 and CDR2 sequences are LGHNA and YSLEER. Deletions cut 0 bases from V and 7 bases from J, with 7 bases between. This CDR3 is CASSQEITNSPLHF. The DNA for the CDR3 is TGCGCCAGCAGCCAAGAGATAACCAATTCACCCCTCCACTTT.

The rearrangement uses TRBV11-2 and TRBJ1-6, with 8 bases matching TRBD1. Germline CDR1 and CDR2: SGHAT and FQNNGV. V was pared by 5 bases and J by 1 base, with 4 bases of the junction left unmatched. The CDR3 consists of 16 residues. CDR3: CASSLQGASYNSPLHF. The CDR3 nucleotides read TGTGCCAGCAGCCTCCAGGGGGCTTCCTATAATTCACCCCTCCACTTT.

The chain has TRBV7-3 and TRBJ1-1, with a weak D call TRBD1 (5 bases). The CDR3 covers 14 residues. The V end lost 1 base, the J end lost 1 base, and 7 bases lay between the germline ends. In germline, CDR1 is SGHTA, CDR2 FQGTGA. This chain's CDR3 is CASSLIDRNTEAFF. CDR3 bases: TGTGCCAGCAGCTTAATCGACAGGAACACTGAAGCTTTCTTT.

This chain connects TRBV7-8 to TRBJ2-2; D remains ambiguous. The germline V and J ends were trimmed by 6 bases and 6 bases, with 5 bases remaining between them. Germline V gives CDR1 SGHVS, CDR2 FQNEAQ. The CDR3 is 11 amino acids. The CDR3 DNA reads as TGTGCCAGCAGGGAAGCCGGGGAGCTGTTTTTT. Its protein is CASREAGELFF.

The CDR3 DNA reads TGTGCCAGCAGTTTCCTAGCGGGGGGAAGCACAGATACGCAGTATTTT. Amino acids: CASSFLAGGSTDTQYF. The rearrangement uses TRBV27 and TRBJ2-3; 11 bases agree with TRBD2. This CDR3 contains 16 residues. Trimming cost V 3 bases and J 0 bases; bases outside gene matches: 2. Germline V lookup: CDR1 MNHEY, CDR2 SMNVEV (reference sequence).

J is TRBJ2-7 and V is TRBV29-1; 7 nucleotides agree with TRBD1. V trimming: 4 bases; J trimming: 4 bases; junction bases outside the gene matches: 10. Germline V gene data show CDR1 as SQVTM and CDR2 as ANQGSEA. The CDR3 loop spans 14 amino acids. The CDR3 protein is CSVGGARGSYEQYF. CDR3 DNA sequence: TGCAGCGTTGGAGGTGCCAGGGGGTCGTACGAGCAGTACTTC.

The CDR3 bases are TGCGCCAGCAGCCACGGAACGGGACTAGCGGCCTACAATGAGCAGTTCTTC. Translating it yields CASSHGTGLAAYNEQFF. The gene calls are TRBV4-1 and TRBJ2-1, with 11 nucleotides matching TRBD2. V trimming: 3 bases; J trimming: 2 bases; junction bases outside the gene matches: 6. The CDR3 totals 17 residues. Per germline, CDR1 MGHRA and CDR2 YSYEKL.

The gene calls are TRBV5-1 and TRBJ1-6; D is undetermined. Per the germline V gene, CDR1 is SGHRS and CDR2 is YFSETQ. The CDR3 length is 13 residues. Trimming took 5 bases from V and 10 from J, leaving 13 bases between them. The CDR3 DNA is TGCGCCAGCAGACCCCCGGGGTCATCACCCCTCCACTTT. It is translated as CASRPPGSSPLHF.

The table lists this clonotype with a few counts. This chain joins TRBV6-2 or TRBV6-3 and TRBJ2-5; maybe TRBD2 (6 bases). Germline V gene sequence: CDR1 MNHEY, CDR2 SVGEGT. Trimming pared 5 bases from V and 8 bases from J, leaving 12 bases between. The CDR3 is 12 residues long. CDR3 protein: CASSGEEGTQYF. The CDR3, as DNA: TGTGCCAGCAGTGGGGAGGAGGGAACCCAGTACTTC.

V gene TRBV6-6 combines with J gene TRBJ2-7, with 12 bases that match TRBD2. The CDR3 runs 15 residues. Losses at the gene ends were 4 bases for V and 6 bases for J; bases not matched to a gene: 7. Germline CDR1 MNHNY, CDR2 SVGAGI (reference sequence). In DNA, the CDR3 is TGTGCCAGCAGTTCAGCTACTAGCGGGGGGCTCGAGCAGTACTTC. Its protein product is CASSSATSGGLEQYF.

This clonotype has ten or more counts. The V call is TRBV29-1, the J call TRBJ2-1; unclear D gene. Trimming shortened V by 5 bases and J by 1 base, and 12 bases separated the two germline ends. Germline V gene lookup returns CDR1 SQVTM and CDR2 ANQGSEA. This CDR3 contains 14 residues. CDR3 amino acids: CSVQLGKSYNEQFF. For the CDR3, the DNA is TGCAGCGTTCAATTAGGGAAATCCTACAATGAGCAGTTCTTC.

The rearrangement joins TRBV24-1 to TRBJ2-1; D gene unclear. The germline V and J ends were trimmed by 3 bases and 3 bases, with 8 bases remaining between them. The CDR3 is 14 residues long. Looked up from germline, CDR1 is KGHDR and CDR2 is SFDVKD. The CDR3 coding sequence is TGTGCCACCAGTGATCCAAGCAACTACAATGAGCAGTTCTTC. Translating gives CATSDPSNYNEQFF.

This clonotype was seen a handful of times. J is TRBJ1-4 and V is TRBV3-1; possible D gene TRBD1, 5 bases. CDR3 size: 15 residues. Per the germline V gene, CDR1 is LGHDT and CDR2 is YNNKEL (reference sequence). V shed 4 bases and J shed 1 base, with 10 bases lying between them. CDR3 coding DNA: TGTGCCAGCAGCCCCAGGGTCGGAACTAATGAAAAACTGTTTTTT. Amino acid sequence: CASSPRVGTNEKLFF.

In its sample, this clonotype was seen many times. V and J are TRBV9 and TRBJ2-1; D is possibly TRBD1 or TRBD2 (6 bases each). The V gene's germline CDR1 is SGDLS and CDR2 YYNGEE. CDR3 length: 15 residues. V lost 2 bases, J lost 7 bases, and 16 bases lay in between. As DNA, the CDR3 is TGTGCCAGCAGCGTGGAGGGGGGTTCGAGAAATGAGCAGTTCTTC. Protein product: CASSVEGGSRNEQFF. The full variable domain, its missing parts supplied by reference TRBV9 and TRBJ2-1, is DSGVTQTPKHLITATGQRVTLRCSPRSGDLSVYWYQQSLDQGLQFLIQYYNGEERAKGNILERFSAQQFPDLHSELNLSSLELGDSALYFCASSVEGGSRNEQFFGPGTRLTVL.

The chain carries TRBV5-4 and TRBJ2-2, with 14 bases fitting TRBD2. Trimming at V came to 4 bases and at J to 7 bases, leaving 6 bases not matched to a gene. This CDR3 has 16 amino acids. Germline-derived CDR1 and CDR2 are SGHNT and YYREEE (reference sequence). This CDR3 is CASSPTSGRAYGELFF. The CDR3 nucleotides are TGTGCCAGCAGCCCGACTAGCGGGAGGGCCTACGGGGAGCTGTTTTTT.

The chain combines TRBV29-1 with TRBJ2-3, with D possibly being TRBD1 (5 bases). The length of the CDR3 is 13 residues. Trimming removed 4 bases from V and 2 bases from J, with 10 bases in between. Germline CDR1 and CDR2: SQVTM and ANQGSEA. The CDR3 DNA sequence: TGCAGCGTTGTCGGCAGGGCCACAGATACGCAGTATTTT. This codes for CSVVGRATDTQYF.

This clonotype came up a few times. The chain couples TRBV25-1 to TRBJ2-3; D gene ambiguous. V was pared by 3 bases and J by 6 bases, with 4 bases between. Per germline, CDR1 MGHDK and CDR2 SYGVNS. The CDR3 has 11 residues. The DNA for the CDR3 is TGTGCCAGCAGTGAGAGGGATACGCAGTATTTT. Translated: CASSERDTQYF.

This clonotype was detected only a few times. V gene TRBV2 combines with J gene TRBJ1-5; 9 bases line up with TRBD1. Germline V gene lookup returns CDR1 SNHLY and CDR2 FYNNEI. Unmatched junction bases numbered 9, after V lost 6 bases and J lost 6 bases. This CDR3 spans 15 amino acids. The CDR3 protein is CASRRDRARLQPQHF. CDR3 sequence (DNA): TGTGCCAGCAGGAGGGACAGGGCGCGTCTTCAGCCCCAGCATTTT.

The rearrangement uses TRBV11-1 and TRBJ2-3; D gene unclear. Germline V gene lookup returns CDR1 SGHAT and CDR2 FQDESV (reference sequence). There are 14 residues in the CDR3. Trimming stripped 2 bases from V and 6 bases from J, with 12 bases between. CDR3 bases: TGTGCCAGCAGCTTAACCGGGTCGGCGGATACGCAGTATTTT. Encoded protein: CASSLTGSADTQYF.

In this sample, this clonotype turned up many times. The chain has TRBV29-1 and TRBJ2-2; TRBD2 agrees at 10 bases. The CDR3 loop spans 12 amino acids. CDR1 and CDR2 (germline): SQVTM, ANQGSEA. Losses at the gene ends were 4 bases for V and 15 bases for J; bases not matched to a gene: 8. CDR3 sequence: CSVVNSGRAMFF. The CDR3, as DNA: TGCAGCGTTGTCAACAGCGGGAGGGCGATGTTTTTT.

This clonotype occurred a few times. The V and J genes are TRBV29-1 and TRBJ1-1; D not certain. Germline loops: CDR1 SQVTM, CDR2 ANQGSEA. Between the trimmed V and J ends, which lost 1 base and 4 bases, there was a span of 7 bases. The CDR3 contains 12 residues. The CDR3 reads CSVEVVPTEAFF. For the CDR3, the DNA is TGCAGCGTTGAAGTAGTTCCCACTGAAGCTTTCTTT.

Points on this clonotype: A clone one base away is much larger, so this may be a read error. The CDR3 region has the DNA TGCGCCAGCAGCCAACTAGTGACAAGCGGAGATGCGCAGTATTTT. The encoded protein is CASSQLVTSGDAQYF. The rearrangement joins TRBV4-1 to TRBJ2-3, with a possible D match to TRBD2 (5 bases). The germline gives CDR1 MGHRA, CDR2 YSYEKL. The CDR3 runs 15 residues.